The subject of this entry is one TCR beta chain. Its binding antigen is unknown. No quality values exist for individual bases; no much larger clone is one base distant. The donors were included in the validation cohort of 130 or so subjects, a group kept apart from the roughly 670-subject first cohort. The sample originates from a study of cytomegalovirus exposure and HLA in healthy donors (dated by TCRdb to 2015 to 2018). General notes on the study: According to a later analysis, the 110 or so validation repertoires were produced on the same platform as the 700 or so repertoires of the first cohort. To predict cytomegalovirus infection status, the study brought together high-throughput TCR immunosequencing, statistical association of individual TCRs with disease status, and machine learning. The study aimed to test whether cataloging public T cell receptors could reveal signatures of past pathogen exposure. A separate validation cohort of over 95 different subjects was used in addition to the roughly 620-subject first cohort.

Library preparation employed the immunoSEQ multiplex PCR assay. Per the source publication's procedure: A statistical classification framework was developed to diagnose cytomegalovirus status using the catalog of TCR beta chain sequences. TCRdb re-hosts the immuneACCESS table, in-frame sequences only. Its copies lack some clones; in the studies checked, an unresolved V gene accounts for under half of them, and the cause for the rest is not known. The DNA gave D and trimming, while V, J and clone size come from that table. For this sample the table gives about 130,000 clones, of which around 90% were detected only once. About 6.7% of the sample is held by the ten biggest clonotypes. What the work shows at the level of the full study, not this receptor alone: A later analysis found that TCRs clustered in the first cohort also tended to co-occur in the 95 to 150 validation repertoires, with about 94% of cluster scores above 0. The study listed 170 or so TCR beta chains as associated with cytomegalovirus. While some public TCRs were present in many individuals, most TCR sequences turned up only very rarely across donors. The authors suggested that the approach could potentially be generalized to other disease states and immunological phenotypes. In both the original and validation cohorts, the classifier was reported to diagnose cytomegalovirus status with high specificity and sensitivity. The validation cohort had no HLA typing available for a later analysis, so co-occurrence within that cohort was assessed over all 120 repertoires. Three of the identified cytomegalovirus-associated TCR beta chains were confirmed in vitro to be specific for cytomegalovirus antigens.

The TCR sequence derives from a woman aged 25 to 39 in good health and CMV-seropositive. Sequencing was performed on PBMCs.

The DNA sequence reads TGTGCCAGCAGCTTGGCGACAGGGAGAGCAGATACGCAGTATTTT. It codes for CASSLATGRADTQYF. This receptor chain uses TRBV5-8 and TRBJ2-3, with 7 junctional bases fitting TRBD1. Compared with germline, V lacks 0 bases and J lacks 4 bases; bases without a gene match: 5. From a lookup of the germline V gene, CDR1 and CDR2 are SGHTS and YDEGEE. The CDR3 spans 15 residues, from the cysteine through the phenylalanine. CDR3 DNA only is kept here, 45 bases in frame from base 1. The CDR3, completed at both ends by the reference TRBV5-8 and TRBJ2-3 genes, gives the full variable domain EAGVTQSPTHLIKTRGQQATLRCSPISGHTSVYWYQQALGLGLQFLLWYDEGEERNRGNFPPRFSGRQFPNYSSELNVNALELEDSALYLCASSLATGRADTQYFGPGTRLTVL.